These 10 T cell receptor beta chains originate from one sample sequenced in a study of blood T cell repertoires in COVID-19. The method was immunoSEQ multiplex PCR; TCRdb's version includes in-frame clones alone and lacks a portion of them. Among roughly 100,000 clones, around 66% were seen once, and the ten largest hold approximately 6.2%. Sequencing used peripheral blood. All receptors come from a man older than 75 with acute or convalescent COVID-19.

V gene TRBV18 combines with J gene TRBJ1-5; tentatively, D is TRBD1 (5 bases). The CDR3 contains 15 residues. V was pared by 5 bases and J by 3 bases, with 14 bases between. Germline V gives CDR1 KGHSH, CDR2 LQKENI. The CDR3 nucleotides are TGTGCCAGCTCATCAAGAGGACACCTCAATCAGCCCCAGCATTTT. Translated, it gives CASSSRGHLNQPQHF. The full variable domain, completed using reference TRBV18 and TRBJ1-5, is NAGVMQNPRHLVRRRGQEARLRCSPMKGHSHVYWYRQLPEEGLKFMVYLQKENIIDESGMPKERFSAEFPKEGPSILRIQQVVRGDSAAYFCASSSRGHLNQPQHFGDGTRLSIL.

This chain uses TRBV9 with TRBJ2-2; a possible D gene is TRBD2 (5 bases). The CDR3 loop spans 16 amino acids. Trimming shortened V by 4 bases and J by 0 bases, and 13 bases separated the two germline ends. The germline V gene has CDR1 SGDLS and CDR2 YYNGEE. The CDR3 DNA reads as TGTGCCAGCAGCTTTTCTCTAGCTGCGAACACCGGGGAGCTGTTTTTT. This codes for CASSFSLAANTGELFF.

For the CDR3, the DNA is TGCGCCAGCAGCTCCTACAGGGGATACGAGCAGTACTTC. This encodes CASSSYRGYEQYF. The chain uses TRBV5-1 and TRBJ2-7; 7 bases are shared with TRBD1. The germline V gene encodes CDR1 SGHRS and CDR2 YFSETQ. V lost 3 bases and J lost 4; bases outside the gene matches: 4. This CDR3 has 13 residues.

The chain employs TRBV9 and TRBJ1-6; maybe TRBD1 (5 bases). The germline V gene has CDR1 SGDLS and CDR2 YYNGEE. Trimming pared 0 bases from V and 7 bases from J, leaving 8 bases between. The CDR3 runs to 14 residues. DNA of the CDR3: TGTGCCAGCAGCGTAGTTGACAGCAATTCACCCCTCCACTTT. It specifies CASSVVDSNSPLHF.

The V and J genes are TRBV24-1 and TRBJ2-1; possibly TRBD2 for D (7 bases). This CDR3 region has 16 residues. Germline CDR1 and CDR2: KGHDR and SFDVKD. The V end lost 9 bases, the J end lost 1 base, and 18 bases lay between the germline ends. CDR3 amino acids: CATCPGGGPSYNEQFF. In DNA form, the CDR3 reads TGTGCCACCTGTCCGGGGGGCGGGCCTTCCTACAATGAGCAGTTCTTC.

The chain combines TRBV3-1 (or the pseudogene TRBV3-2) with TRBJ1-1, with D uncertain. This CDR3 is built from 15 residues. The V and J ends lost 0 bases and 0 bases respectively, with 8 bases between them. CDR1 and CDR2 (germline): LGHDT, YNNKEL (reference sequence). The CDR3 spells CASSQDGGMNTEAFF. The DNA for the CDR3 is TGTGCCAGCAGCCAAGACGGCGGGATGAACACTGAAGCTTTCTTT.

This chain links TRBV14 with TRBJ2-7, with D tentatively TRBD2 (5 bases). The length of the CDR3 is 15 residues. CDR1 is SGHDN, CDR2 FVKESK, per germline. V was clipped by 1 base and J by 3 bases, with 13 bases between them. The CDR3 DNA is TGTGCCAGCAGCCAAGGAGAGGGCAGAATCTACGAGCAGTACTTC. Residues: CASSQGEGRIYEQYF.

This clone has a handful of counts. The V gene is TRBV29-1, the J gene TRBJ1-2, with a tentative D call TRBD1 (5 bases). Germline values: CDR1 SQVTM, CDR2 ANQGSEA. The V end was cut by 4 bases, the J end by 7 bases, with 16 bases between. The CDR3 has 13 amino acids. CDR3: CSVVRGGVGGYTF. DNA of the CDR3: TGCAGCGTTGTCCGCGGGGGAGTTGGTGGCTACACCTTC.

There are a few counts of this clone. Germline and junction disagree at one end, which may indicate a read error. The J gene is TRBJ2-7, the V gene TRBV6-5, with a weak D call TRBD2 (6 bases). This CDR3 has 14 residues. Germline lookup yields CDR1 MNHEY and CDR2 SVGAGI. The CDR3 sequence is CASSYSTTAPRRDF. In DNA form, the CDR3 reads TGTGCCAGCAGTTACTCTACGACAGCCCCTCGGAGGGACTTC.

The chain links TRBV6-5 to TRBJ2-7; weak D call: TRBD1 (6 bases). Germline V gene lookup returns CDR1 MNHEY and CDR2 SVGAGI. V lost 4 bases and J lost 2, with 12 bases in between. The CDR3 spans 14 residues. CDR3 DNA sequence: TGTGCCAGCAGTTCGGGCGACAGGACCTACGAGCAGTACTTC. It is translated as CASSSGDRTYEQYF.